The rows below give T cell receptor beta chains drawn from one sample of a study of T cells in Graves' hyperthyroidism and ophthalmopathy. A single record per CDR3 protein comes from TCRdb applying MiXCR to the multiplex PCR reads. The sample yields under 500,000 distinct CDR3 sequences, about 14% seen once. Sequencing was performed on blood. The receptor set was obtained from a man aged 50 or older with Graves' ophthalmopathy. CDR3s include the opening cysteine and the closing phenylalanine or tryptophan. D genes are given only for firm matches. A clone size is listed for some rows: how often the clone was seen (once, few, many), or a class if it is expanded.

>TRBJ2-1|few|TRBV7-6|-
CASSSDLDNEQFF
TGTGCCAGCAGCTCCGACCTTGACAATGAGCAGTTCTTC
>TRBJ2-2|-|TRBV19|TRBD1
CASSRTGWVGELFF
TGTGCCAGTAGTCGGACAGGGTGGGTCGGGGAGCTGTTTTTT
>TRBJ2-7|many|TRBV6-1|TRBD1
CASSEYWHRGFDEQYF
TGTGCCAGCAGTGAGTACTGGCACAGGGGGTTCGACGAGCAGTACTTC
>TRBJ1-2|many|TRBV28|TRBD1
CASRGDRVYGYTF
TGTGCCAGCAGAGGGGACAGGGTCTATGGCTACACCTTC
>TRBJ2-5|many|TRBV27|-
CASSWDGRQETQYF
TGTGCCAGCAGTTGGGACGGACGCCAAGAGACCCAGTACTTC
>TRBJ2-3|few|TRBV6-1|-
CASSELFGADTQYF
TGTGCCAGCAGTGAATTGTTTGGGGCAGATACGCAGTATTTT
>TRBJ2-1|few|TRBV29-1|-
CSVEWLTLGNEQFF
TGCAGCGTTGAATGGCTGACGCTAGGAAATGAGCAGTTCTTC
>TRBJ1-2|few|TRBV7-3|-
CASSYRGSNYGYTF
TGTGCCAGCAGCTATAGGGGCTCTAACTATGGCTACACCTTC
>TRBJ1-5|many|TRBV18|-
CASSPGHGSNQPQHF
TGTGCCAGCTCACCGGGACACGGTAGCAATCAGCCCCAGCATTTT
>TRBJ1-6|-|TRBV28|-
CASYRGGESPLHF
TGTGCCAGTTACCGTGGGGGGGAATCACCCCTCCACTTT
>TRBJ2-5|-|TRBV5-1|-
CASSLVAEVETQYF
TGCGCCAGCAGCTTGGTAGCGGAAGTGGAGACCCAGTACTTC
>TRBJ1-1|-|TRBV6-1|-
CAVTTVNTEAFF
TGTGCCGTTACGACAGTGAACACTGAAGCTTTCTTT
>TRBJ2-1|many|TRBV6-1|-
CASTPRNEQFF
TGTGCCAGCACCCCCCGGAATGAGCAGTTCTTC
>TRBJ2-7|-|TRBV6-1|-
CASPALGRNEQYF
TGTGCCAGCCCCGCCCTCGGGCGAAACGAGCAGTACTTC
>TRBJ2-2|-|TRBV27|-
CASRTFDGELFF
TGTGCCAGCCGGACTTTCGACGGGGAGCTGTTTTTT
>TRBJ2-3|-|TRBV19|-
CASSISGGTQDTQYF
TGTGCCAGTAGTATATCTGGCGGGACCCAAGATACGCAGTATTTT
>TRBJ2-5|few|TRBV20-1|TRBD2
CSARTPGLAVGETQYF
TGCAGTGCTAGGACTCCGGGACTAGCGGTCGGTGAGACCCAGTACTTC
>TRBJ2-1|many|TRBV24-1|-
CATSAVEGRYYNEQFF
TGTGCCACCAGTGCAGTAGAGGGGAGATACTACAATGAGCAGTTCTTC
>TRBJ2-7|many|TRBV10-3|-
CAISPDAGSSYEQYF
TGTGCCATCAGTCCAGACGCAGGGAGCTCCTACGAGCAGTACTTC
>TRBJ2-5|many|TRBV18|TRBD1
CASSPGTGQETQYF
TGTGCCAGCTCACCTGGGACAGGGCAAGAGACCCAGTACTTC
>TRBJ2-3|many|TRBV20-1|-
CSASGTSTDTQYF
TGCAGTGCTAGCGGGACTAGCACAGATACGCAGTATTTT
>TRBJ2-7|-|TRBV19|-
CASSNGQSYEQYF
TGTGCCAGTAGTAACGGACAGAGCTACGAGCAGTACTTC
>TRBJ1-3|-|TRBV20-1|-
CSARGLFGGQTLSGNTIYF
TGCAGTGCTAGAGGGCTTTTTGGAGGGCAGACTCTCTCTGGAAACACCATATATTTT
>TRBJ2-7|many|TRBV10-2|TRBD1
CASSPRGGGTGGAEQYF
TGCGCCAGCAGTCCCCGAGGGGGCGGGACAGGGGGCGCGGAGCAGTACTTC
>TRBJ2-1|-|TRBV7-8|TRBD2
CASSRKLADNNEQFF
TGTGCCAGCAGCCGAAAACTAGCGGACAACAATGAGCAGTTCTTC
>TRBJ2-5|few|TRBV5-1|TRBD2
CASSPKGGTSGQETQYF
TGCGCCAGCAGCCCGAAGGGGGGGACTAGCGGCCAAGAGACCCAGTACTTC
>TRBJ2-3|many|TRBV28|TRBD2
CASSPTPTLLAEPGTDTQYF
TGTGCCAGCAGTCCGACGCCTACTCTACTAGCGGAGCCCGGCACAGATACGCAGTATTTT
>TRBJ2-3|many|TRBV12-3/TRBV12-4|-
CASSFVLGSSTDTQYF
TGTGCCAGCAGTTTTGTTCTGGGTTCCAGCACAGATACGCAGTATTTT
>TRBJ2-2|many|TRBV27|-
CASSFWMSDTGELFF
TGTGCCAGCAGTTTCTGGATGAGTGACACCGGGGAGCTGTTTTTT
>TRBJ2-5|many|TRBV7-2|-
CASSPLDRGETQYF
TGTGCCAGCAGCCCCCTGGACAGAGGGGAGACCCAGTACTTC
>TRBJ1-1|-|TRBV10-2|-
CASSGGNTEAFF
TGCGCCAGCAGTGGTGGGAACACTGAAGCTTTCTTT
>TRBJ1-2|many|TRBV4-1|-
CASSQYAIRVYGYTF
TGCGCCAGCAGCCAATATGCGATCAGGGTCTATGGCTACACCTTC
>TRBJ2-5|many|TRBV30|-
CAWSGGETQYF
TGTGCCTGGAGTGGGGGGGAGACCCAGTACTTC
>TRBJ2-3|-|TRBV20-1|-
CSAREPSGGDTQYF
TGCAGTGCTAGAGAGCCTAGTGGGGGAGATACGCAGTATTTT
>TRBJ2-2|once|TRBV5-1|-
CASSLDAQATGELFF
TGCGCCAGCAGCTTGGATGCCCAGGCCACCGGGGAGCTGTTTTTT
>TRBJ2-1|many|TRBV6-1|TRBD1
CARTGQGVLSSYNEQFF
TGTGCCAGAACGGGACAGGGGGTGTTGAGCTCCTACAATGAGCAGTTCTTC
>TRBJ2-3|many|TRBV7-6|TRBD2
CASSSILAATDTQYF
TGTGCCAGCAGCTCCATCCTAGCGGCCACAGATACGCAGTATTTT
>TRBJ2-7|-|TRBV5-1|TRBD1
CASSPTGLHEQYF
TGCGCCAGCAGCCCGACAGGGCTCCACGAGCAGTACTTC
>TRBJ2-1|many|TRBV7-9|-
CASSPPTSYNEQFF
TGTGCCAGCAGCCCCCCGACCTCCTACAATGAGCAGTTCTTC
>TRBJ1-6|-|TRBV19|-
CASSDRQDSPLHF
TGTGCCAGTAGTGACAGGCAAGATTCACCCCTCCACTTT
>TRBJ2-2|-|TRBV5-1|-
CASANSGNTGELFF
TGCGCCAGTGCCAATAGCGGGAACACCGGGGAGCTGTTTTTT
>TRBJ2-6|many|TRBV7-6|-
CASSGSSGANVLTF
TGTGCCAGCAGCGGTAGCTCTGGGGCCAACGTCCTGACTTTC
>TRBJ2-3|-|TRBV29-1|-
CSVEGMKSTDTQYF
TGCAGCGTTGAAGGAATGAAAAGCACAGATACGCAGTATTTT
>TRBJ2-7|few|TRBV4-1|-
CASSRILGASGYEQYF
TGCGCCAGCAGCCGGATACTGGGGGCTAGCGGTTACGAGCAGTACTTC
>TRBJ1-5|-|TRBV12-3/TRBV12-4|-
CASSLKLAQPQHF
TGTGCCAGCAGTTTAAAGTTGGCTCAGCCCCAGCATTTT
>TRBJ2-7|few|TRBV27|TRBD1
CASSLQRQGGTYEQYF
TGTGCCAGCAGTTTACAGAGACAGGGGGGAACCTACGAGCAGTACTTC
>TRBJ2-1|many|TRBV7-3|-
CASSDRVNEQFF
TGTGCCAGCAGTGACAGAGTCAATGAGCAGTTCTTC
>TRBJ2-1|few|TRBV4-1|TRBD2
CASSAGLAGSYNEQFF
TGCGCCAGCAGCGCGGGACTAGCGGGTTCCTACAATGAGCAGTTCTTC
>TRBJ2-1|many|TRBV5-1|-
CASSGASGYNEQFF
TGCGCCAGCAGCGGCGCGAGCGGGTACAATGAGCAGTTCTTC
>TRBJ2-1|many|TRBV12-3/TRBV12-4|TRBD1
CASRDRNYNEQFF
TGTGCCAGCAGGGACAGGAATTACAATGAGCAGTTCTTC
>TRBJ1-1|many|TRBV13|-
CASSGPNNGANTEAFF
TGTGCCAGCAGCGGACCCAACAACGGCGCGAACACTGAAGCTTTCTTT